The 23 T cell receptor beta chains given below trace back to one sample, sequenced in a study of cytomegalovirus exposure and HLA in healthy donors. The PCR had 60 Vbeta and 13 Jbeta primers. Assay: immunoSEQ multiplex PCR; the TCRdb copy retains only in-frame clones and omits some. Among about 97,000 clones listed, approximately 77% were seen once. Sequenced input: PBMCs. The receptors stem from a male donor in good health and CMV-seropositive.

This chain joins TRBV28 and TRBJ2-7, with 13 bases lining up with TRBD2. Trimming cost V 1 base and J 3 bases; bases outside gene matches: 6. In germline, CDR1 is MDHEN, CDR2 SYDVKM. The length of the CDR3 is 17 residues. CDR3 nucleotides: TGTGCCAGCAGTTTATCGGAGGGACTAGCGGGAAGCTACGAGCAGTACTTC. Translated, it gives CASSLSEGLAGSYEQYF.

This sequence joins TRBV9 and TRBJ2-1, with 7 bases aligning to TRBD1. V lost 4 bases and J lost 5; bases outside the gene matches: 6. There are 14 residues in the CDR3. The germline V gene has CDR1 SGDLS and CDR2 YYNGEE. The CDR3 reads CASSTRTGNNEQFF. In nucleotides, the CDR3 is TGTGCCAGCAGCACTCGGACAGGCAACAATGAGCAGTTCTTC.

The gene calls are TRBV6-6 and TRBJ1-1, with D unresolved. The CDR3 has 15 amino acids. Germline V lookup: CDR1 MNHNY, CDR2 SVGAGI (reference sequence). With 9 bases removed from V and 2 bases from J, the gap between germline ends came to 19 bases. CDR3 amino acids: CASMVFRLLNTEAFF. In DNA, the CDR3 is TGTGCCAGTATGGTTTTCCGATTACTAAACACTGAAGCTTTCTTT.

The chain has TRBV19 and TRBJ1-1, with D hard to call. Trimming took 3 bases from V and 5 from J, leaving 7 bases between them. CDR3 length: 12 amino acids. Germline V gene lookup returns CDR1 LNHDA and CDR2 SQIVND (reference sequence). The CDR3 DNA reads TGTGCCAGTAGTATGTTTCAAACTGAAGCTTTCTTT. It translates to CASSMFQTEAFF.

The genes are TRBV30 and TRBJ2-7; 9 nucleotides align to TRBD2. V trimming: 3 bases; J trimming: 1 base; junction bases outside the gene matches: 4. The germline V gene has CDR1 GTSNPN and CDR2 SVGIG (reference sequence). CDR3 length: 14 residues. The CDR3 reads CAWSLAGKSYEQYF. The DNA of the CDR3 is TGTGCCTGGAGCCTAGCGGGGAAGTCCTACGAGCAGTACTTC.

This rearrangement joins TRBV14 to TRBJ1-2, with D possibly being TRBD1 (5 bases). V lost 8 bases and J lost 4, with 14 bases in between. The CDR3 spans 13 residues. Germline loops: CDR1 SGHDN, CDR2 FVKESK. The CDR3 sequence: CASGIGGAYGYTF. In DNA, the CDR3 is TGTGCCAGCGGTATAGGAGGGGCCTATGGCTACACCTTC.

The chain is built from TRBV30 and TRBJ2-4; 10 nucleotides align to TRBD1. J gave up 12 bases and V 4 bases, and 9 bases lay outside the gene matches. This CDR3 comprises 13 residues. CDR1 GTSNPN and CDR2 SVGIG come from the germline V gene (reference sequence). The CDR3 DNA reads as TGTGCCTGGACCCGACAGGGGGCGGACAGTCAGTACTTC. Translation: CAWTRQGADSQYF.

The chain joins TRBV6-6 to TRBJ2-1; D not certain. The CDR3 has 14 amino acids. Germline CDR1 reads MNHNY; CDR2 reads SVGAGI (reference sequence). Deletions cut 7 bases from V and 1 base from J, with 11 bases between. The CDR3 here is CASKLDGSYNEQFF. For the CDR3, the DNA is TGTGCCAGCAAGCTAGACGGTTCCTACAATGAGCAGTTCTTC.

V usage is TRBV5-1 and J usage is TRBJ2-3, with 7 bases matching TRBD2. J gave up 1 base and V 6 bases, and 5 bases lay outside the gene matches. The CDR3 spans 14 residues. Germline V CDR1 and CDR2: SGHRS, YFSETQ. DNA for the CDR3: TGCGCCAGCAAAACTAGCGCGGGCACAGATACGCAGTATTTT. Translated, it gives CASKTSAGTDTQYF.

The genes are TRBV5-4 and TRBJ2-1, with 14 bases lining up with TRBD2. Germline V gene lookup returns CDR1 SGHNT and CDR2 YYREEE (reference sequence). This CDR3 has 16 amino acids. V shed 3 bases, J shed 10 bases, and the junction held 9 bases outside the gene matches. The CDR3 sequence: CASSSTGLAGVGEQFF. CDR3 sequence (DNA): TGTGCCAGCAGCTCGACGGGACTAGCGGGAGTGGGGGAGCAGTTCTTC.

This clone was found once. This CDR3 is also generated by other DNA sequences in the sample. The V gene is TRBV14, the J gene TRBJ2-7; unclear D gene. Germline V gene lookup returns CDR1 SGHDN and CDR2 FVKESK. Trimming removed 0 bases at V and 2 bases at J, with 11 bases between. This CDR3 spans 15 amino acids. The CDR3 reads CASSQDEALPYEQYF. In DNA form, the CDR3 reads TGTGCCAGCAGCCAAGATGAGGCACTGCCCTACGAGCAGTACTTC.

The rearrangement uses TRBV13 and TRBJ1-2; 7 nucleotides line up with TRBD1. In germline, CDR1 is PRHDT, CDR2 FYEKMQ (reference sequence). V was clipped by 2 bases and J by 4 bases; unmatched bases: 7. The CDR3 is 15 amino acids. CDR3 nucleotide sequence: TGTGCCAGCAGCTTACGGACAGGCCATCCCTATGGCTACACCTTC. Translated: CASSLRTGHPYGYTF. The full variable domain, its missing parts supplied by reference TRBV13 and TRBJ1-2, is AAGVIQSPRHLIKEKRETATLKCYPIPRHDTVYWYQQGPGQDPQFLISFYEKMQSDKGSIPDRFSAQQFSDYHSELNMSSLELGDSALYFCASSLRTGHPYGYTFGSGTRLTVV.

The chain recombines TRBV19 with TRBJ1-4, with TRBD1 matching 8 bases. Per germline, CDR1 LNHDA and CDR2 SQIVND (reference sequence). V trimming: 6 bases; J trimming: 4 bases; junction bases outside the gene matches: 4. CDR3 size: 14 residues. Here the CDR3 DNA reads TGTGCCAGTAGCTCAGGGGGCCTTAATGAAAAACTGTTTTTT. This sequence encodes CASSSGGLNEKLFF.

This chain joins TRBV7-3 and TRBJ2-2; 13 nucleotides agree with TRBD2. Germline assignment: CDR1 SGHTA and CDR2 FQGTGA. The J segment lost 7 bases and the V segment lost 4 bases, leaving 6 bases of the junction unmatched. The CDR3 consists of 16 residues. CDR3 DNA sequence: TGTGCCAGCAGCTACCAACTAGCGGGAGGGGGCGGGGAGCTGTTTTTT. This encodes CASSYQLAGGGGELFF.

This sequence joins TRBV28 and TRBJ2-5; D might be TRBD1 (6 bases). V gave up 8 bases and J gave up 2 bases, with 9 bases separating them. The CDR3 has 12 residues. Germline values: CDR1 MDHEN, CDR2 SYDVKM. CDR3 DNA: TGTGCCAGCGGCAGGGGACAAGAGACCCAGTACTTC. It specifies CASGRGQETQYF. The whole variable domain, remainder taken from reference TRBV28 and TRBJ2-5, is DVKVTQSSRYLVKRTGEKVFLECVQDMDHENMFWYRQDPGLGLRLIYFSYDVKMKEKGDIPEGYSVSREKKERFSLILESASTNQTSMYLCASGRGQETQYFGPGTRLLVL.

The sample holds a few counts of this clone. The chain couples TRBV9 to TRBJ2-1; 10 bases agree with TRBD1. Trimming took 4 bases from V and 0 from J; bases not matched to a gene: 10. Germline V gene sequence: CDR1 SGDLS, CDR2 YYNGEE. The CDR3 contains 18 residues. The CDR3 sequence: CASSIHRDRGSSYNEQFF. The CDR3 DNA reads TGTGCCAGCAGCATTCACCGGGACAGGGGAAGCTCCTACAATGAGCAGTTCTTC.

This clone was detected only a few times. The chain joins TRBV27 to TRBJ2-1, with D tentatively TRBD2 (5 bases). This CDR3 is 14 amino acids long. Germline V CDR1 and CDR2: MNHEY, SMNVEV (reference sequence). The ends were cut back, 8 bases at V and 1 base at J, with 12 bases in the middle. The CDR3 loop is CASATGTSYNEQFF. The CDR3 region has the DNA TGTGCCAGCGCGACGGGAACGTCCTACAATGAGCAGTTCTTC.

V gene TRBV2 combines with J gene TRBJ2-7; 7 positions agree with TRBD2. Trimming at V came to 6 bases and at J to 7 bases, leaving 6 bases not matched to a gene. The CDR3 extends over 12 amino acids. Germline V lookup: CDR1 SNHLY, CDR2 FYNNEI. The CDR3, as DNA: TGTGCCAGCAGGGGAGGGGCGCGGGAGCAGTACTTC. This translates into CASRGGAREQYF.

The V and J genes are TRBV20-1 and TRBJ2-7; D gene uncertain. This CDR3 has 11 amino acids. Trimming cost V 1 base and J 6 bases, with 7 bases left between them. Germline V lookup: CDR1 DFQATT, CDR2 SNEGSKA (reference sequence). CDR3 nucleotide sequence: TGCAGTGCTAGAGTCCTATCCGAGCAGTACTTC. Its protein is CSARVLSEQYF.

Comment on this clone: A far larger clone is off by one base, so a read error is likely. Other DNA sequences in the sample encode the same CDR3. The chain has TRBV2 and TRBJ2-7, with a tentative D call TRBD2 (6 bases). Trimming left V 1 base short and J 7 bases short, with 23 bases between. Germline-derived CDR1 and CDR2 are SNHLY and FYNNEI. CDR3 length: 17 amino acids. CDR3 residues: CASSEEDTWDSTHEQYF. For the CDR3, the DNA is TGTGCCAGCAGTGAAGAAGACACGTGGGACTCGACCCATGAGCAGTACTTC.

This chain connects TRBV28 to TRBJ2-7; D is ambiguous. Trimming took off 3 bases at V and 0 bases at J, with 9 bases between the two ends. Germline V CDR1 and CDR2: MDHEN, SYDVKM. The CDR3 is 14 residues long. CDR3 nucleotides: TGTGCCAGCAGTTTGGTTCACAGCTCCTACGAGCAGTACTTC. Translation: CASSLVHSSYEQYF.

This rearrangement joins TRBV2 to TRBJ1-5, with D possibly matching TRBD1 (5 bases). This CDR3 contains 15 residues. CDR1 is SNHLY, CDR2 FYNNEI, per germline. V was clipped by 3 bases and J by 6 bases, with 15 bases between them. This chain's CDR3 is CASSEPGTGGQPQHF. CDR3 bases: TGTGCCAGCAGTGAGCCTGGGACCGGGGGTCAGCCCCAGCATTTT.

The chain carries TRBV15 and TRBJ1-1, with 9 bases fitting TRBD1. This CDR3 has 14 residues. J lost 5 bases, V lost 5 bases, and 6 bases had no gene match. Looked up from germline, CDR1 is LNHNV and CDR2 is YYDKDF (reference sequence). The CDR3 region has the DNA TGTGCCACCAGCGGGGACAGGGTAGGAACTGAAGCTTTCTTT. Translated, it gives CATSGDRVGTEAFF. Together with reference TRBV15 and TRBJ1-1, the CDR3 gives the full variable domain: DAMVIQNPRYQVTQFGKPVTLSCSQTLNHNVMYWYQQKSSQAPKLLFHYYDKDFNNEADTPDNFQSRRPNTSFCFLDIRSPGLGDTAMYLCATSGDRVGTEAFFGQGTRLTVV.